These 32 T cell receptor beta chains originate from one sample sequenced in a study of blood T cell repertoires in COVID-19. The data were produced by immunoSEQ multiplex PCR, yet TCRdb's version contains in-frame clones alone and is incomplete. The sample has approximately 48,000 clones, 85% seen once. The sequencing sample was made of peripheral blood. These receptors were taken from a man in his sixties with acute or convalescent COVID-19.

The gene calls are TRBV7-2 and TRBJ1-3; D is undetermined. This CDR3 comprises 16 residues. With 2 bases removed from V and 0 bases from J, the gap between germline ends came to 11 bases. Germline loops: CDR1 SGHTA, CDR2 FQGNSA. CDR3 nucleotide sequence: TGTGCCAGCAGCTTACCCAGTGAAGACTCTGGAAACACCATATATTTT. It specifies CASSLPSEDSGNTIYF. The full variable domain, completed using reference TRBV7-2 and TRBJ1-3, is GAGVSQSPSNKVTEKGKDVELRCDPISGHTALYWYRQSLGQGLEFLIYFQGNSAPDKSGLPSDRFSAERTGGSVSTLTIQRTQQEDSAVYLCASSLPSEDSGNTIYFGEGSWLTVV.

This clone has only one observation. The chain uses TRBV10-2 and TRBJ2-2, with a weak D call TRBD2 (6 bases). V lost 6 bases to trimming and J lost 8 bases, with 13 bases between them. The CDR3 is made up of 13 amino acids. Germline lookup yields CDR1 WSHSY and CDR2 SAAADI. For the CDR3, the DNA is TGCGCCAGCAGGGGGTGGGGGACTGGGGAGCTGTTTTTT. Its translation is CASRGWGTGELFF.

The gene calls are TRBV11-2 and TRBJ1-1; 7 bases align to TRBD1. With V trimmed by 5 bases and J by 0 bases, 6 bases remained unmatched. From germline, CDR1 is SGHAT and CDR2 FQNNGV. The CDR3 has 15 amino acids. The CDR3 nucleotides are TGTGCCAGCAGCCCACTTAGGGGGCTGAACACTGAAGCTTTCTTT. Its translation: CASSPLRGLNTEAFF.

The V gene is TRBV10-3, the J gene TRBJ1-3; a possible D gene is TRBD1 (6 bases). V lost 7 bases and J 0 bases, leaving 16 bases between the germline ends. Germline values: CDR1 ENHRY, CDR2 SYGVKD. This CDR3 is 16 amino acids long. DNA for the CDR3: TGTGCCATCACCAGTGGACAGCTTAGCTCTGGAAACACCATATATTTT. Amino acids: CAITSGQLSSGNTIYF.

The J gene is TRBJ2-5, the V gene TRBV5-1, with 7 bases matching TRBD1. This CDR3 is built from 14 residues. Trimming took 4 bases from V and 2 from J; bases not matched to a gene: 5. CDR1 SGHRS and CDR2 YFSETQ come from the germline V gene. The CDR3 DNA is TGCGCCAGCAGCCTGGGACAGCAACAAGAGACCCAGTACTTC. Residues: CASSLGQQQETQYF.

This chain uses TRBV6-5 with TRBJ2-1, with 11 bases lining up with TRBD2. The CDR3 runs 15 residues. The germline V gene has CDR1 MNHEY and CDR2 SVGAGI. J was trimmed by 7 bases and V by 2 bases; bases with no gene match: 4. CDR3 region: CASSYAASGRNEQFF. The CDR3 bases are TGTGCCAGCAGTTACGCGGCTAGCGGGAGGAATGAGCAGTTCTTC.

The V and J genes are TRBV18 and TRBJ2-7; 14 bases fit TRBD2. Unmatched junction bases numbered 14, after V lost 1 base and J lost 3 bases. Germline loops: CDR1 KGHSH, CDR2 LQKENI. This CDR3 spans 20 amino acids. The CDR3 nucleotides read TGTGCCAGCTCACCACGGGTCGCCGGGACTAGCGGGAGTGGAGTCTACGAGCAGTACTTC. Its translation is CASSPRVAGTSGSGVYEQYF.

The rearrangement joins TRBV11-2 to TRBJ1-1; TRBD1 might be the D (5 bases). The CDR3 loop spans 16 amino acids. The V gene's germline CDR1 is SGHAT and CDR2 FQNNGV. Deletions cut 1 base from V and 4 bases from J, with 16 bases between. CDR3 sequence: CASSLGGRAKTTEAFF. The DNA of the CDR3 is TGTGCCAGCAGCTTAGGGGGCAGAGCTAAGACCACTGAAGCTTTCTTT. The full variable domain, completed using reference TRBV11-2 and TRBJ1-1, is EAGVAQSPRYKIIEKRQSVAFWCNPISGHATLYWYQQILGQGPKLLIQFQNNGVVDDSQLPKDRFSAERLKGVDSTLKIQPAKLEDSAVYLCASSLGGRAKTTEAFFGQGTRLTVV.

This chain joins TRBV5-1 and TRBJ1-3; D not certain. The CDR3 runs to 15 residues. In germline, CDR1 is SGHRS, CDR2 YFSETQ. V was cut by 0 bases and J by 0 bases, with 7 bases left in between. The CDR3, as DNA: TGCGCCAGCAGCTTGGAAGGGAGCTCTGGAAACACCATATATTTT. This codes for CASSLEGSSGNTIYF.

The rearrangement links TRBV2 to TRBJ1-6; no firm D call. The CDR3 loop spans 13 amino acids. Germline CDR1 is SNHLY and CDR2 is FYNNEI. V gave up 9 bases and J gave up 6 bases, with 12 bases separating them. The CDR3 coding sequence is TGTGCCAGACGGGAGGGTAGTAATTCACCCCTCCACTTT. Residues: CARREGSNSPLHF. Variable domain in full (rest from reference TRBV2 and TRBJ1-6): EPEVTQTPSHQVTQMGQEVILRCVPISNHLYFYWYRQILGQKVEFLVSFYNNEISEKSEIFDDQFSVERPDGSNFTLKIRSTKLEDSAMYFCARREGSNSPLHFGNGTRLTVT.

CDR3 nucleotides: TGTGCCAGCAGTTACTCGACGACAGGTGACGAGCAGTACTTC. Translated, it gives CASSYSTTGDEQYF. This chain uses TRBV6-6 with TRBJ2-7, with TRBD1 as a possible D gene (6 bases). Trimming removed 0 bases at V and 5 bases at J, with 11 bases between. Germline V gives CDR1 MNHNY, CDR2 SVGAGI (reference sequence). This CDR3 is built from 14 residues.

V gene TRBV29-1 combines with J gene TRBJ2-3; weak D call: TRBD1 (6 bases). With 4 bases removed from V and 4 bases from J, the gap between germline ends came to 15 bases. Germline V lookup: CDR1 SQVTM, CDR2 ANQGSEA. The CDR3 runs to 14 residues. CDR3 region: CSVVGTFIPDTQYF. CDR3 in DNA: TGCAGCGTTGTTGGGACATTCATACCAGATACGCAGTATTTT.

The chain links TRBV5-4 to TRBJ2-7, with D possibly being TRBD2 (6 bases). Germline V gene sequence: CDR1 SGHNT, CDR2 YYREEE (reference sequence). This CDR3 comprises 15 residues. V was pared by 4 bases and J by 0 bases, with 14 bases between. The CDR3: CASSRSGAVSYEQYF. DNA for the CDR3: TGTGCCAGCAGCCGCTCGGGAGCAGTCTCCTACGAGCAGTACTTC.

The chain links TRBV27 to TRBJ1-1, with 9 bases fitting TRBD1. Trimming took 6 bases from V and 4 from J; bases not matched to a gene: 6. This CDR3 region has 14 residues. Germline CDR1 and CDR2: MNHEY and SMNVEV (reference sequence). The CDR3: CASRPDRGTTEAFF. The CDR3 bases are TGTGCCAGCAGACCGGACAGGGGAACCACTGAAGCTTTCTTT.

The V call is TRBV30, the J call TRBJ1-5, with no clear D. Trimming shortened V by 0 bases and J by 2 bases, and 8 bases separated the two germline ends. Germline assignment: CDR1 GTSNPN and CDR2 SVGIG (reference sequence). The CDR3 loop spans 14 amino acids. CDR3 residues: CAWSVGRGNQPQHF. CDR3 nucleotides: TGTGCCTGGAGTGTGGGCCGAGGCAATCAGCCCCAGCATTTT.

This clone has a single count. The J gene is TRBJ1-2, the V gene TRBV11-2, with 8 bases aligning to TRBD1. The CDR3 has 16 amino acids. Unmatched junction bases numbered 15, after V lost 4 bases and J lost 8 bases. The germline V gene encodes CDR1 SGHAT and CDR2 FQNNGV. The CDR3 bases are TGTGCCAGCAGCTCCGGGACAGGATCATCGCGTGGGGGCTACACCTTC. Its protein is CASSSGTGSSRGGYTF. Full variable domain (outside the CDR3, taken from reference TRBV11-2 and TRBJ1-2): EAGVAQSPRYKIIEKRQSVAFWCNPISGHATLYWYQQILGQGPKLLIQFQNNGVVDDSQLPKDRFSAERLKGVDSTLKIQPAKLEDSAVYLCASSSGTGSSRGGYTFGSGTRLTVV.

The rearrangement joins TRBV28 to TRBJ2-5; 9 bases map to TRBD2. The length of the CDR3 is 15 residues. V dropped 2 bases and J dropped 0; count of bases not matched to a gene: 1. From germline, CDR1 is MDHEN and CDR2 SYDVKM. As DNA, the CDR3 is TGTGCCAGCAGTTTAATAGCGGGAGACCAAGAGACCCAGTACTTC. It is translated as CASSLIAGDQETQYF.

The chain couples TRBV5-1 to TRBJ2-1, with 9 bases matching TRBD2. V lost 2 bases, J lost 6 bases, and 6 bases stayed unmatched. The CDR3 runs 15 residues. CDR1 and CDR2 (germline): SGHRS, YFSETQ. This CDR3 is CASSLASGIFNEQFF. CDR3 nucleotide sequence: TGCGCCAGCAGCTTAGCTAGCGGGATTTTCAATGAGCAGTTCTTC. Together with reference TRBV5-1 and TRBJ2-1, the CDR3 gives the full variable domain: KAGVTQTPRYLIKTRGQQVTLSCSPISGHRSVSWYQQTPGQGLQFLFEYFSETQRNKGNFPGRFSGRQFSNSRSEMNVSTLELGDSALYLCASSLASGIFNEQFFGPGTRLTVL.

The rearrangement joins TRBV18 to TRBJ1-1; 7 nucleotides align to TRBD1. Trimming at V came to 6 bases and at J to 6 bases, leaving 13 bases not matched to a gene. The CDR3 runs 15 residues. Germline V gene data show CDR1 as KGHSH and CDR2 as LQKENI. CDR3 sequence (DNA): TGTGCCAGCTCGCGACCCCTGACAGGGATGTCTGAAGCTTTCTTT. Its protein product is CASSRPLTGMSEAFF. The full variable domain, in which reference TRBV18 and TRBJ1-1 provide the parts outside the CDR3, is NAGVMQNPRHLVRRRGQEARLRCSPMKGHSHVYWYRQLPEEGLKFMVYLQKENIIDESGMPKERFSAEFPKEGPSILRIQQVVRGDSAAYFCASSRPLTGMSEAFFGQGTRLTVV.

This clone was detected only once. The J gene is TRBJ2-1, the V gene TRBV5-4, with 8 positions matching TRBD2. The ends lost 2 bases at V and 10 bases at J; junction bases unmatched: 11. This CDR3 contains 15 residues. Germline CDR1 SGHNT, CDR2 YYREEE (reference sequence). For the CDR3, the DNA is TGTGCCAGCAGCTTCGCGGGAGGCCCGCCAGGGGAGCAGTTCTTC. Encoded protein: CASSFAGGPPGEQFF.

The chain joins TRBV9 to TRBJ2-5; no firm D call. V gave up 0 bases and J gave up 4 bases, with 13 bases separating them. The germline V gene has CDR1 SGDLS and CDR2 YYNGEE. There are 15 residues in the CDR3. The CDR3 DNA reads as TGTGCCAGCAGCGTAGGAGATGTGGGCCGAGAGACCCAGTACTTC. It yields the protein CASSVGDVGRETQYF.

The chain couples TRBV12-3 or TRBV12-4 to TRBJ1-5; D is unresolved. The CDR3 has 12 residues. Trimming stripped 2 bases from V and 3 bases from J, with 2 bases between. CDR3 sequence (DNA): TGTGCCAGCAGTTTACACAATCAGCCCCAGCATTTT. This translates into CASSLHNQPQHF.

The chain recombines TRBV3-1 (or the pseudogene TRBV3-2) with TRBJ2-3, with D perhaps TRBD2 (5 bases). This CDR3 is 14 amino acids long. The germline CDR1 and CDR2 sequences are LGHDT and YNNKEL (reference sequence). The V end lost 4 bases, the J end lost 5 bases, and 13 bases lay between the germline ends. CDR3 in amino acids: CASSLKGGGDTQYF. The CDR3 bases are TGTGCCAGCAGCCTAAAGGGTGGAGGAGATACGCAGTATTTT.

The gene calls are TRBV27 and TRBJ2-1; 9 bases fit TRBD1. The CDR3 covers 15 residues. Per germline, CDR1 MNHEY and CDR2 SMNVEV (reference sequence). Trimming at V came to 5 bases and at J to 4 bases, leaving 6 bases not matched to a gene. Written as DNA, the CDR3 is TGTGCCAGCAGTGCAGCCGGGACAGGGTACAATGAGCAGTTCTTC. Encoded protein: CASSAAGTGYNEQFF.

The chain recombines TRBV28 with TRBJ1-2; 7 bases agree with TRBD1. The CDR3 runs 13 residues. Germline loops: CDR1 MDHEN, CDR2 SYDVKM. V was pared by 6 bases and J by 8 bases, with 9 bases of the junction left unmatched. Here the CDR3 DNA reads TGTGCCAGCAGACTTGACAGGGTCCGGGGCTACACCTTC. Amino acid sequence: CASRLDRVRGYTF.

In its sample, this clone is medium-sized (0.01 to 0.1%). This chain links TRBV18 with TRBJ2-7; no definite D call. Germline values: CDR1 KGHSH, CDR2 LQKENI. The CDR3 has 14 amino acids. The V gene lost 0 bases and the J gene lost 1 base, with 7 bases spanning the gap. CDR3 in amino acids: CASSPPAESYEQYF. DNA of the CDR3: TGTGCCAGCTCACCACCGGCGGAATCCTACGAGCAGTACTTC.

The rearrangement links TRBV4-2 to TRBJ2-3; 8 nucleotides align to TRBD1. V shed 1 base, J shed 2 bases, and the junction held 11 bases outside the gene matches. CDR1 is LGHNA and CDR2 is YNFKEQ in the germline V gene. The CDR3 is 18 amino acids. DNA of the CDR3: TGTGCCAGCAGCCAAGCTGGGCAGGGGGCTAGCATCACAGATACGCAGTATTTT. It is translated as CASSQAGQGASITDTQYF.

This clone has only a few counts. V gene TRBV3-1 (or the pseudogene TRBV3-2) combines with J gene TRBJ2-7, with D tentatively TRBD2 (5 bases). This CDR3 contains 15 residues. V dropped 5 bases and J dropped 2 bases, with 16 bases sitting between them. Per germline, CDR1 LGHDT and CDR2 YNNKEL (reference sequence). The CDR3 nucleotides are TGTGCCAGCAGCTCTGGCTGGGGAGCTACCTACGAGCAGTACTTC. Protein sequence: CASSSGWGATYEQYF.

This chain connects TRBV6-5 to TRBJ1-3; 7 positions match TRBD1. With 7 bases clipped from V and 0 bases from J, the junction kept 6 bases outside the gene matches. From germline, CDR1 is MNHEY and CDR2 SVGAGI. This CDR3 spans 15 amino acids. Here the CDR3 reads CASNGRGFSGNTIYF. CDR3 DNA: TGTGCCAGCAACGGCAGGGGGTTCTCTGGAAACACCATATATTTT.

The chain combines TRBV7-9 with TRBJ2-1, with 7 bases matching TRBD2. The trim removed 3 bases at V and 2 bases at J, leaving 13 bases unmatched. The CDR3 has 18 residues. Germline CDR1 and CDR2: SEHNR and FQNEAQ (reference sequence). CDR3 loop: CASSFRGGAGSTYNEQFF. The CDR3 nucleotides are TGTGCCAGCAGCTTTCGAGGAGGAGCGGGATCGACCTACAATGAGCAGTTCTTC.

V usage is TRBV24-1 and J usage is TRBJ2-1; tentative D call: TRBD2 (7 bases). V lost 0 bases to trimming and J lost 4 bases, with 21 bases between them. The CDR3 contains 19 residues. From germline, CDR1 is KGHDR and CDR2 SFDVKD. CDR3 coding DNA: TGTGCCACCAGTGATTTGAAGCAGGGGTCAAGCGGGGCGTACAATGAGCAGTTCTTC. It codes for CATSDLKQGSSGAYNEQFF.

The J gene is TRBJ2-5, the V gene TRBV27; weak D call: TRBD1 (5 bases). Looked up from germline, CDR1 is MNHEY and CDR2 is SMNVEV (reference sequence). Trimming left V 9 bases short and J 4 bases short, with 21 bases between. This CDR3 is 15 amino acids long. CDR3 in DNA: TGTGCCAGTACAAAACTCACAGGTGGGATAGAGACCCAGTACTTC. Translation: CASTKLTGGIETQYF.